What follows are 21 T cell receptor beta chains derived from one specimen sequenced in a study of blood T cell repertoires in COVID-19. Libraries were prepared by immunoSEQ multiplex PCR; TCRdb keeps only in-frame clonotypes and omits some of them. The table has approximately 90,000 clones, 85% seen once. Sequencing was carried out using peripheral blood. These receptors all come from an elderly man with acute or convalescent COVID-19.

This chain links TRBV29-1 with TRBJ2-7; TRBD2 matches 9 bases. The CDR3 loop spans 17 amino acids. The germline CDR1 and CDR2 sequences are SQVTM and ANQGSEA. V lost 4 bases, J lost 5 bases, and 18 bases stayed unmatched. The CDR3 DNA reads as TGCAGCGTTGGGGGGACCGAGGGTAGCGGGAGTCTCAACGAGCAGTACTTC. It is translated as CSVGGTEGSGSLNEQYF.

This clone showed up many times. The chain links TRBV6-5 to TRBJ2-2; maybe TRBD1 (5 bases). The CDR3 has 14 amino acids. Trimming cost V 4 bases and J 3 bases, with 9 bases left between them. The V gene's germline CDR1 is MNHEY and CDR2 SVGAGI. The CDR3 sequence: CASSSGPDTGELFF. DNA for the CDR3: TGTGCCAGCAGTTCAGGGCCCGACACCGGGGAGCTGTTTTTT.

The J gene is TRBJ2-4, the V gene TRBV27; D may be TRBD2 (6 bases). The V gene lost 7 bases and the J gene lost 0 bases, with 7 bases spanning the gap. This CDR3 comprises 13 residues. Looked up from germline, CDR1 is MNHEY and CDR2 is SMNVEV (reference sequence). In DNA form, the CDR3 reads TGTGCCAGCATGGGACTAGCCAAAAACATTCAGTACTTC. Translating it yields CASMGLAKNIQYF.

The J gene is TRBJ1-2, the V gene TRBV7-9; D is possibly TRBD1 (5 bases). CDR3 length: 15 residues. Germline loops: CDR1 SEHNR, CDR2 FQNEAQ (reference sequence). V gave up 5 bases and J gave up 7 bases, with 20 bases separating them. CDR3 in amino acids: CASSHTPAGRGGYTF. In nucleotides, the CDR3 is TGTGCCAGCAGCCATACTCCGGCAGGGAGGGGTGGCTACACCTTC.

CDR3 DNA: TGTGCCAGCAGCTCGCGGACTAGCACCTCCTACGAGCAGTACTTC. Translation: CASSSRTSTSYEQYF. The V and J genes are TRBV7-3 and TRBJ2-7; 8 bases fit TRBD2. V shed 4 bases, J shed 0 bases, and the junction held 5 bases outside the gene matches. There are 15 residues in the CDR3. Germline CDR1 and CDR2: SGHTA and FQGTGA.

The chain carries TRBV6-5 and TRBJ1-2, with 8 positions matching TRBD1. V lost 4 bases to trimming and J lost 5 bases; unmatched junction nucleotides: 6. CDR3 size: 14 residues. CDR1 is MNHEY and CDR2 is SVGAGI in the germline V gene. The CDR3 DNA follows: TGTGCCAGCAGTTTTCAGACAGGGGAATATGGCTACACCTTC. Translating it yields CASSFQTGEYGYTF.

V is TRBV10-3 and J is TRBJ2-3; the match to TRBD1 covers 9 bases. The CDR3 runs to 15 residues. CDR1 is ENHRY and CDR2 is SYGVKD in the germline V gene. J gave up 0 bases and V 3 bases, and 1 base lay outside the gene matches. The CDR3 DNA sequence: TGTGCCATCAGTGATGGGACAGGGAGCACAGATACGCAGTATTTT. Translating gives CAISDGTGSTDTQYF.

The gene calls are TRBV20-1 and TRBJ2-4, with D perhaps matching TRBD1 (6 bases). This CDR3 comprises 11 residues. Trimming left V 6 bases short and J 7 bases short, with 10 bases between. The V gene's germline CDR1 is DFQATT and CDR2 SNEGSKA (reference sequence). The CDR3 bases are TGCAGTGCAACGGACAGTAACATTCAGTACTTC. Protein product: CSATDSNIQYF.

This clone has just a few counts. The gene calls are TRBV20-1 and TRBJ1-1; D unclear. Deletions cut 3 bases from V and 1 base from J, with 6 bases between. Germline V gives CDR1 DFQATT, CDR2 SNEGSKA (reference sequence). The CDR3 spans 12 residues. CDR3 residues: CSASPGNTEAFF. CDR3 nucleotides: TGCAGTGCTAGTCCAGGGAACACTGAAGCTTTCTTT.

The rearrangement links TRBV6-5 to TRBJ1-5; possibly TRBD1 for D (5 bases). Germline V gene lookup returns CDR1 MNHEY and CDR2 SVGAGI. This CDR3 spans 15 amino acids. Trimming removed 2 bases at V and 7 bases at J, with 15 bases between. CDR3 DNA sequence: TGTGCCAGCAGTTACGGGGGGAGGCAGGGACAGCCCCAGCATTTT. Protein: CASSYGGRQGQPQHF.

The chain recombines TRBV6-2 or TRBV6-3 with TRBJ2-4; 15 bases match TRBD2. J was trimmed by 9 bases and V by 6 bases; bases with no gene match: 12. CDR3 length: 17 amino acids. Germline V gene lookup returns CDR1 MNHEY and CDR2 SVGEGT. The CDR3: CASSLLGLAGGPGIQYF. CDR3 nucleotide sequence: TGTGCCAGCAGCCTCCTAGGACTAGCGGGAGGGCCCGGCATTCAGTACTTC.

The rearrangement joins TRBV28 to TRBJ2-5; D gene unclear. V lost 6 bases and J 4 bases, leaving 9 bases between the germline ends. The CDR3 consists of 12 residues. Germline V gene lookup returns CDR1 MDHEN and CDR2 SYDVKM. The CDR3 sequence: CASRVTGETQYF. The CDR3, as DNA: TGTGCCAGCAGGGTCACTGGAGAGACCCAGTACTTC.

J is TRBJ1-5 and V is TRBV19; 7 nucleotides match TRBD1. CDR1 is LNHDA, CDR2 SQIVND, per germline (reference sequence). This CDR3 has 18 residues. Trimming at V came to 2 bases and at J to 1 base, leaving 11 bases not matched to a gene. DNA of the CDR3: TGTGCCAGTAGTATAAACAGGGGAGACGTTGTGAGCAATCAGCCCCAGCATTTT. Translated: CASSINRGDVVSNQPQHF.

The V gene is TRBV7-8, the J gene TRBJ2-7, with D possibly TRBD2 on 5 matching bases. Trimming stripped 5 bases from V and 9 bases from J, with 23 bases between. The CDR3 totals 15 residues. Germline CDR1 SGHVS, CDR2 FQNEAQ. The CDR3 here is CASSISSRTPTGQYF. The CDR3 DNA sequence: TGTGCCAGCAGCATAAGTTCTCGGACTCCAACGGGGCAGTACTTC. The full variable domain, in which reference TRBV7-8 and TRBJ2-7 provide the parts outside the CDR3, is GAGVSQSPRYKVAKRGQDVALRCDPISGHVSLFWYQQALGQGPEFLTYFQNEAQLDKSGLPSDRFFAERPEGSVSTLKIQRTQQEDSAVYLCASSISSRTPTGQYFGPGTRLTVT.

J is TRBJ2-1 and V is TRBV27; D not certain. Trimming removed 10 bases at V and 8 bases at J, with 18 bases between. The CDR3 runs 13 residues. The germline V gene has CDR1 MNHEY and CDR2 SMNVEV (reference sequence). The CDR3: CANISRHLHEQFF. The CDR3 DNA reads TGTGCCAACATTTCCCGCCATTTACATGAGCAGTTCTTC.

The V call is TRBV5-6, the J call TRBJ2-1; the D is unclear. Between the trimmed V and J ends, which lost 4 bases and 7 bases, there was a span of 24 bases. The CDR3 contains 17 residues. Germline V gene data show CDR1 as SGHDT and CDR2 as YYEEEE. CDR3 protein: CASSVAASALLVNEQFF. The CDR3 bases are TGTGCCAGCAGCGTAGCCGCTTCGGCTCTGTTGGTAAATGAGCAGTTCTTC.

V is TRBV5-1 and J is TRBJ2-3; no reliable D call. Trimming left V 4 bases short and J 5 bases short, with 14 bases between. The CDR3 loop spans 14 amino acids. Germline V gives CDR1 SGHRS, CDR2 YFSETQ. The CDR3 is CASSPRLGQDTQYF. CDR3 coding DNA: TGCGCCAGCAGCCCCCGGCTGGGCCAAGATACGCAGTATTTT.

The chain employs TRBV28 and TRBJ1-1, with D perhaps matching TRBD1 (5 bases). The CDR3 has 13 residues. V lost 6 bases to trimming and J lost 0 bases, with 8 bases between them. CDR1 and CDR2 from the germline V gene are MDHEN and SYDVKM. This chain's CDR3 is CASSLQVNTEAFF. CDR3 coding DNA: TGTGCCAGCAGCCTACAGGTGAACACTGAAGCTTTCTTT. The entire variable domain, with the rest obtained from reference TRBV28 and TRBJ1-1, is as follows: DVKVTQSSRYLVKRTGEKVFLECVQDMDHENMFWYRQDPGLGLRLIYFSYDVKMKEKGDIPEGYSVSREKKERFSLILESASTNQTSMYLCASSLQVNTEAFFGQGTRLTVV.

CDR3 in DNA: TGTGCCAGCAGTTTGGGACTAGCGGGGAACACCGGGGAGCTGTTTTTT. Its translation: CASSLGLAGNTGELFF. V and J are TRBV2 and TRBJ2-2, with 12 nucleotides matching TRBD2. The V and J ends lost 5 bases and 1 base, in that order; junction bases with no gene match: 2. CDR1 is SNHLY and CDR2 is FYNNEI in the germline V gene. CDR3 length: 16 amino acids.

The chain uses TRBV10-3 and TRBJ2-3; tentatively, D is TRBD1 (5 bases). This CDR3 has 14 residues. V was cut by 4 bases and J by 2 bases, with 10 bases left in between. From germline, CDR1 is ENHRY and CDR2 SYGVKD. The CDR3 DNA reads TGTGCCATCAGTGTGCCAGGGTTCACAGATACGCAGTATTTT. Protein: CAISVPGFTDTQYF.

This chain connects TRBV2 to TRBJ2-7; TRBD1 aligns across 7 bases. This CDR3 contains 16 residues. Germline lookup yields CDR1 SNHLY and CDR2 FYNNEI. The V and J ends lost 3 bases and 7 bases, in that order; junction bases with no gene match: 15. The CDR3 nucleotides are TGTGCCAGCAGTGACGGACAGGCCCTCATGGGATTTGAGCAGTACTTC. This encodes CASSDGQALMGFEQYF.